This T cell receptor beta chain came from a study of regulatory T cells in long-lasting Graves disease. Background on the study: Persistent Graves' disease required over 5 years of antithyroid drugs and positive TSH receptor antibodies.

The sample's time point: persistent/refractory GD, antithyroid drugs over 5 years with positive TRAb. Following extraction of RNA from PBMCs, that RNA was used to make the TCR library. Comments on this clonotype: What it binds is not known.

Notes on the study in general: Authors noted too few samples as a limitation. Persistent cases favored TRBV28, TRBJ1-2 and TRBJ2-5.

In building TCR beta libraries, iRepertoire HTBI primers were used together with Arm-PCR of CDR3 regions. TCRdb called the multiplex PCR reads again in MiXCR, with one record for every CDR3 protein. The table lists about 290,000 distinct CDR3 sequences, 20% to 25% of them singletons, with more than 50% in the top ten. Germline-derived CDR1 and CDR2 are MNHNS and SASEGT. V gave up 3 bases and J gave up 9 bases; unmatched junction bases: 9. The CDR3 covers 15 residues. The sequence came from a female donor with Graves disease. The V call is TRBV6-1, the J call TRBJ1-5; TRBD1 matches at 9 bases. The sample consisted of peripheral blood mononuclear cells (PBMCs), taken when the disease was refractory, from a patient treated with antithyroid drugs. For the CDR3, the DNA is TGTGCCAGCAGTGAGAAAACAGGGGGCGGACGGCCCCAGCATTTT. Translating gives CASSEKTGGGRPQHF.